This T cell receptor (beta chain) comes out of a study of metastatic and nonmetastatic thyroid tumors. No treatment of any kind had been given to any patient before thyroid surgery. This clone is categorized as medium-sized. MiXCR reprocessed the PCR reads for TCRdb. The table lists about 20,000 clones, 22% of them singletons. The source is a male donor with papillary thyroid cancer or a benign thyroid nodule (not recorded which). Some clones in this sample may be carry-over from other donors' samples. Sequences were obtained from tumor tissue.

CDR3 sequence reads: CASKPLGGRGNSPLHF. DNA for the CDR3: TGTGCCAGCAAACCTTTAGGGGGGAGAGGCAATTCACCCCTCCACTTT. The rearrangement links TRBV28 to TRBJ1-6, with TRBD1 as a possible D gene (6 bases). Deletions cut 7 bases from V and 7 bases from J, with 20 bases between. The CDR3 sequence is 16 residues long. Germline CDR1 is MDHEN and CDR2 is SYDVKM.